The 19 T cell receptor beta chains reported below all come from one sample, sequenced in a study of CD8+ T cells in alopecia areata. The sample's treatment: oral pan-JAK inhibitor, 5-10 mg twice daily. RNA extraction and reverse transcription yielded cDNA as sequencing template. Produced via immunoSEQ multiplex PCR; TCRdb's table is partial and in-frame only. In the table there are 210,000 or so clones, more than 55% of which are singletons. The sequencing here drew on CD4+ T cells sorted from blood, taken at week 44, from a patient treated with tofacitinib. The receptors were gathered from a human donor with alopecia areata.

The chain couples TRBV29-1 to TRBJ1-6; the D gene is possibly TRBD1 (5 bases). Germline assignment: CDR1 SQVTM and CDR2 ANQGSEA. The CDR3 sequence is 13 residues long. V was trimmed by 7 bases and J by 2 bases, leaving 9 bases between them. The CDR3 DNA reads as TGCAGCGCCATGACAGCCTATAATTCACCCCTCCACTTT. Residues: CSAMTAYNSPLHF.

This chain links TRBV29-1 with TRBJ1-2, with 7 nucleotides matching TRBD1. The germline V gene has CDR1 SQVTM and CDR2 ANQGSEA. J lost 10 bases, V lost 7 bases, and 12 bases had no gene match. There are 12 residues in the CDR3. The CDR3 coding sequence is TGCAGCGGCGGAGACAGGGATCTTTTCTACACCTTC. Translated: CSGGDRDLFYTF. Combining the CDR3 with reference TRBV29-1 and TRBJ1-2 gives the whole variable domain SAVISQKPSRDICQRGTSLTIQCQVDSQVTMMFWYRQQPGQSLTLIATANQGSEATYESGFVIDKFPISRPNLTFSTLTVSNMSPEDSSIYLCSGGDRDLFYTFGSGTRLTVV.

The rearrangement links TRBV4-3 to TRBJ2-2, with D tentatively TRBD2 (6 bases). Germline V gene data show CDR1 as LGHNA and CDR2 as YSLEER. Trimming removed 2 bases from V and 3 bases from J, with 22 bases in between. The CDR3 loop spans 19 amino acids. In DNA form, the CDR3 reads TGCGCCAGCAGCCAACAACAGCTGTGGAGAGGGGAGGACACCGGGGAGCTGTTTTTT. Amino acid sequence: CASSQQQLWRGEDTGELFF.

In this sample, this clone turned up a few times. The rearrangement uses TRBV29-1 and TRBJ2-3; 11 bases match TRBD1. Germline V gives CDR1 SQVTM, CDR2 ANQGSEA. The CDR3 length is 15 residues. Trimming took 7 bases from V and 4 from J; bases not matched to a gene: 10. CDR3 protein: CSAGTGGFGADTQYF. The CDR3 coding sequence is TGCAGCGCCGGGACAGGGGGTTTTGGAGCAGATACGCAGTATTTT.

CDR3 in DNA: TGTGCCAGCCGAAACCAACAGGGCTGGGATCAGCCCCAGCATTTT. Translating it yields CASRNQQGWDQPQHF. The rearrangement uses TRBV6-6 and TRBJ1-5, with D possibly being TRBD1 (6 bases). V lost 8 bases and J 5 bases, leaving 19 bases between the germline ends. The germline V gene has CDR1 MNHNY and CDR2 SVGAGI (reference sequence). The CDR3 contains 15 residues.

The chain uses TRBV23-1 and TRBJ2-6; D gene uncertain. TRBV23-1 is placed among ORFs of uncertain function. Trimming took off 0 bases at V and 1 base at J, with 7 bases between the two ends. The CDR3 sequence is 16 residues long. The CDR3 bases are TGCGCCAGCAGTCAATCGACGGAATCTGGGGCCAACGTCCTGACTTTC. It is translated as CASSQSTESGANVLTF.

The genes are TRBV18 and TRBJ1-5, with TRBD1 matching over 7 bases. The J segment lost 5 bases and the V segment lost 2 bases, leaving 0 bases of the junction unmatched. From germline, CDR1 is KGHSH and CDR2 LQKENI. This CDR3 is built from 13 residues. This chain's CDR3 is CASSPDRDQPQHF. CDR3 in DNA: TGTGCCAGCTCACCAGACAGGGATCAGCCCCAGCATTTT.

The chain uses TRBV6-5 and TRBJ2-2; 14 bases agree with TRBD2. CDR3 length: 15 residues. V shed 6 bases, J shed 10 bases, and the junction held 7 bases outside the gene matches. CDR1 MNHEY and CDR2 SVGAGI come from the germline V gene. In DNA, the CDR3 is TGTGCCAGCAGCGGACTAGCGGGGGGTATAAAGGAGCTGTTTTTT. It translates to CASSGLAGGIKELFF.

As DNA, the CDR3 is TGTGCCAGCAGTTTATTTGGGACGGCAAACACCGGGGAGCTGTTTTTT. This encodes CASSLFGTANTGELFF. The chain employs TRBV27 and TRBJ2-2; either TRBD1 or TRBD2 may fit D (5 bases each). The CDR3 length is 16 residues. Germline V gene lookup returns CDR1 MNHEY and CDR2 SMNVEV (reference sequence). V was cut by 1 base and J by 2 bases, with 11 bases left in between.

The chain joins TRBV5-1 to TRBJ1-1; TRBD1 matches 10 bases. V lost 4 bases and J lost 6; bases outside the gene matches: 6. The CDR3 length is 14 residues. CDR1 SGHRS and CDR2 YFSETQ come from the germline V gene. The CDR3 DNA sequence: TGCGCCAGCAGCCAGGGACAGGGGAAACCTGAAGCTTTCTTT. It encodes CASSQGQGKPEAFF.

This clone occurred once. This sequence joins TRBV5-1 and TRBJ1-1; TRBD1 might be the D (6 bases). CDR3 length equals 17 residues. V lost 0 bases, J lost 1 base, and 16 bases lay in between. CDR1 is SGHRS, CDR2 YFSETQ, per germline. In nucleotides, the CDR3 is TGCGCCAGCAGCTTGGAGTCCCCAGGGGCTTCGAACACTGAAGCTTTCTTT. Its protein is CASSLESPGASNTEAFF.

The chain couples TRBV30 to TRBJ1-1; 9 positions match TRBD1. The CDR3 covers 14 residues. V trimming: 3 bases; J trimming: 2 bases; junction bases outside the gene matches: 4. CDR1 is GTSNPN and CDR2 is SVGIG in the germline V gene (reference sequence). This CDR3 is CAWRDRGRNTEAFF. The DNA for the CDR3 is TGTGCCTGGAGAGACAGGGGGAGAAACACTGAAGCTTTCTTT.

The chain has TRBV7-8 and TRBJ2-7; D possibly corresponds to TRBD2 (6 bases). Germline V gene data show CDR1 as SGHVS and CDR2 as FQNEAQ. The length of the CDR3 is 14 residues. V gave up 1 base and J gave up 3 bases, with 10 bases separating them. The CDR3: CASSLGSSGYEQYF. The CDR3 nucleotides read TGTGCCAGCAGCTTAGGAAGTAGCGGCTACGAGCAGTACTTC.

This clone was picked up a small number of times. The chain combines TRBV7-9 with TRBJ1-6, with TRBD1 matching over 8 bases. The V gene end was trimmed by 5 bases and the J gene end by 8 bases; junction bases not matched to a gene: 11. CDR3 length equals 16 residues. Germline assignment: CDR1 SEHNR and CDR2 FQNEAQ (reference sequence). The CDR3 bases are TGTGCCAGCAGCGGAGAGGGAAACAGGGGGGATTCACCCCTCCACTTT. Translation gives CASSGEGNRGDSPLHF.

The rearrangement links TRBV25-1 to TRBJ2-1; D possibly corresponds to TRBD2 (5 bases). CDR3 size: 16 residues. Germline V gene data show CDR1 as MGHDK and CDR2 as SYGVNS. Trimming removed 1 base at V and 6 bases at J, with 16 bases between. The CDR3 loop is CASSESLTGSPNEQFF. The CDR3 coding sequence is TGTGCCAGCAGTGAATCTCTTACGGGGTCTCCCAATGAGCAGTTCTTC.

This clone was recorded a few times. The rearrangement links TRBV7-2 to TRBJ2-7; 10 bases agree with TRBD2. This CDR3 is 15 amino acids long. V lost 2 bases and J lost 3; bases outside the gene matches: 4. Germline CDR1 is SGHTA and CDR2 is FQGNSA. The CDR3 spells CASSLSRTSGYEQYF. Here the CDR3 DNA reads TGTGCCAGCAGCTTAAGTAGGACTAGCGGCTACGAGCAGTACTTC.

This chain connects TRBV7-9 to TRBJ2-5; D not resolved. Trimming took off 7 bases at V and 5 bases at J, with 11 bases between the two ends. The CDR3 has 12 residues. Per germline, CDR1 SEHNR and CDR2 FQNEAQ (reference sequence). Written as DNA, the CDR3 is TGTGCCAGCAACCACCTCGACGAGACCCAGTACTTC. It codes for CASNHLDETQYF.

This rearrangement joins TRBV6-4 to TRBJ2-2; 9 bases fit TRBD1. V trimming: 5 bases; J trimming: 7 bases; junction bases outside the gene matches: 8. This CDR3 contains 15 residues. Germline lookup yields CDR1 MRHNA and CDR2 SNTAGT. CDR3 residues: CASSTGQGSFGELFF. In DNA, the CDR3 is TGTGCCAGCAGTACGGGACAGGGAAGTTTCGGGGAGCTGTTTTTT.

The V call is TRBV19, the J call TRBJ2-2; perhaps TRBD2 as D (7 bases). Per germline, CDR1 LNHDA and CDR2 SQIVND (reference sequence). Trimming took 10 bases from V and 4 from J, leaving 16 bases between them. This CDR3 contains 14 residues. CDR3 nucleotides: TGTGCCACTAAACGGGGGGCGGGCACCGGGGAGCTGTTTTTT. This codes for CATKRGAGTGELFF. Using reference TRBV19 and TRBJ2-2 for the parts outside the CDR3, the full variable domain is DGGITQSPKYLFRKEGQNVTLSCEQNLNHDAMYWYRQDPGQGLRLIYYSQIVNDFQKGDIAEGYSVSREKKESFPLTVTSAQKNPTAFYLCATKRGAGTGELFFGEGSRLTVL.